This T cell receptor beta chain was identified during a study of molecular identifiers for immune sequencing clone quantification. Both previously described methods and listed TCR primers were employed to make bulk TCR libraries. Each CDR3 protein is one row after TCRdb ran MiXCR on the PCR reads. This table holds roughly 100,000 distinct CDR3 sequences, 30% to 45% found once. Germline-derived CDR1 and CDR2 are LNHDA and SQIVND (reference sequence). This CDR3 region has 14 residues. J gave up 5 bases and V 3 bases, and 2 bases lay outside the gene matches. This chain connects TRBV19 to TRBJ2-2; 8 bases are a match to TRBD2. The TCR sequence derives from a human donor in good health. Some libraries in this study had Jurkat cell RNA spiked in. Sequenced input: naive CD8+ T cells from blood, with Jurkat cell RNA spiked in. Specified subset: FACS-sorted CD8+CD4-CCR7+CD45RA+ naive T cells. In DNA, the CDR3 is TGTGCCAGTAGTATTACGGGAGGGACCGGGGAGCTGTTTTTT. It is translated as CASSITGGTGELFF. Full variable domain (rest looked up from reference TRBV19 and TRBJ2-2): DGGITQSPKYLFRKEGQNVTLSCEQNLNHDAMYWYRQDPGQGLRLIYYSQIVNDFQKGDIAEGYSVSREKKESFPLTVTSAQKNPTAFYLCASSITGGTGELFFGEGSRLTVL.